The 9 T cell receptor beta chains given below trace back to one sample, sequenced in a study of blood T cell repertoires in COVID-19. The repertoire was sequenced with immunoSEQ multiplex PCR; TCRdb's copy has only in-frame clones and lacks some. The sample lists 76,000 or so clones; around 91% were seen once. Sequencing used peripheral blood. The receptor source for this set is a human donor in a cohort sampled during active COVID-19.

V and J are TRBV18 and TRBJ2-3; tentative D call: TRBD2 (5 bases). Trimming shortened V by 1 base and J by 0 bases, and 17 bases separated the two germline ends. The CDR3 covers 18 residues. Per germline, CDR1 KGHSH and CDR2 LQKENI. This chain's CDR3 is CASSPLVLPGISTDTQYF. In DNA, the CDR3 is TGTGCCAGCTCACCACTAGTATTACCCGGGATAAGCACAGATACGCAGTATTTT.

V and J are TRBV6-2 or TRBV6-3 and TRBJ2-7, with D uncertain. The CDR3 length is 13 residues. Germline V lookup: CDR1 MNHEY, CDR2 SVGEGT. Trimming took off 0 bases at V and 7 bases at J, with 10 bases between the two ends. CDR3: CASSYSGPWEQYF. The CDR3 DNA sequence: TGTGCCAGCAGTTACTCGGGCCCTTGGGAGCAGTACTTC.

The chain combines TRBV7-9 with TRBJ1-4; TRBD1 is a possible D gene (5 bases). The V and J ends lost 5 bases and 7 bases respectively, with 20 bases between them. Germline CDR1 SEHNR, CDR2 FQNEAQ (reference sequence). The CDR3 has 16 residues. The CDR3: CASSHPKAGRGEKLFF. As DNA, the CDR3 is TGTGCCAGCAGCCATCCGAAGGCGGGGCGCGGTGAAAAACTGTTTTTT.

This rearrangement joins TRBV12-3 or TRBV12-4 to TRBJ1-1; D gene uncertain. This CDR3 is built from 13 residues. V gave up 6 bases and J gave up 5 bases, with 13 bases separating them. CDR3 nucleotide sequence: TGTGCCAGCAGCGGGCCCGGGAGGACTGAAGCTTTCTTT. It translates to CASSGPGRTEAFF.

This rearrangement joins TRBV6-6 to TRBJ1-3, with D maybe TRBD1 (6 bases). V lost 4 bases and J lost 7, with 14 bases in between. Per germline, CDR1 MNHNY and CDR2 SVGAGI (reference sequence). CDR3 length equals 14 residues. CDR3 protein: CASSLGGARNTIYF. The CDR3 DNA follows: TGTGCCAGCAGTTTAGGGGGGGCGAGGAACACCATATATTTT.

V and J are TRBV4-2 and TRBJ2-2, with 13 positions matching TRBD2. CDR3 length: 19 amino acids. V lost 0 bases and J lost 3; bases outside the gene matches: 7. Germline assignment: CDR1 LGHNA and CDR2 YNFKEQ. CDR3 bases: TGTGCCAGCAGCCAAGAATCACTAGCGGGGGGGAGCCACACCGGGGAGCTGTTTTTT. Its translation: CASSQESLAGGSHTGELFF.

The genes are TRBV27 and TRBJ2-5; 9 bases match TRBD1. V trimming: 5 bases; J trimming: 5 bases; junction bases outside the gene matches: 15. The CDR3 totals 17 residues. CDR1 and CDR2 from the germline V gene are MNHEY and SMNVEV (reference sequence). DNA of the CDR3: TGTGCCAGCAGTCCAAAACAGGGGGCAGGTTTTTCGGAGACCCAGTACTTC. Amino acid sequence: CASSPKQGAGFSETQYF.

This clone was picked up one time. The chain is built from TRBV6-5 and TRBJ1-1, with 8 positions matching TRBD1. Germline-derived CDR1 and CDR2 are MNHEY and SVGAGI. The CDR3 runs to 15 residues. Germline trimming cut 6 bases from V and 1 base from J; bases unmatched to any gene: 7. The CDR3 sequence is CASSREQGANTEAFF. DNA for the CDR3: TGTGCCAGCAGCCGAGAGCAGGGGGCGAACACTGAAGCTTTCTTT.

This chain links TRBV18 with TRBJ2-3, with D possibly being TRBD2 (5 bases). In germline, CDR1 is KGHSH, CDR2 LQKENI. Trimming removed 2 bases from V and 5 bases from J, with 14 bases in between. The CDR3 loop spans 15 amino acids. The CDR3 spells CASSPSTGNGDTQYF. The CDR3, as DNA: TGTGCCAGCTCACCATCGACGGGGAATGGAGATACGCAGTATTTT.